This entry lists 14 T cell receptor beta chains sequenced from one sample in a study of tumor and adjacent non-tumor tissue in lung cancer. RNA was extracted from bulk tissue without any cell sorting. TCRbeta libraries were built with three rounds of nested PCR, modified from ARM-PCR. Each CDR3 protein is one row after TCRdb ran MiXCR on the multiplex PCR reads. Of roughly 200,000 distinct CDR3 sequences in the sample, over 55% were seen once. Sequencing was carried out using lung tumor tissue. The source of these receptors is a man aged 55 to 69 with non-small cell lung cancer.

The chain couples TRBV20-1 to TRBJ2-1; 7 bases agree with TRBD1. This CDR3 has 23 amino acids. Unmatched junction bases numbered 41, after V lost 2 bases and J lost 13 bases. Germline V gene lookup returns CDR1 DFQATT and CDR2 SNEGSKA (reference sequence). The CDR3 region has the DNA TGCAGTGCTAGATTTTCGGCCCGTTTCCGGACAGGCAGTTTTTCCACGCCTCCACCTAGCCAGTTCTTC. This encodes CSARFSARFRTGSFSTPPPSQFF.

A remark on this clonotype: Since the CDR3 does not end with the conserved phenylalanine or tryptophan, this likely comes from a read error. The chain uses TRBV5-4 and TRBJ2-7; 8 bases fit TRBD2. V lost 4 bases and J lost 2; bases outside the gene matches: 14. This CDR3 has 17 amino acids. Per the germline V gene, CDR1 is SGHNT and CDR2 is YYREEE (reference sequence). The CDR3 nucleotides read TGTGCCAGCAGCCCGGGGGTCAGGCGGCGGGAGGCCTACGAGCAGTACTTA. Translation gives CASSPGVRRREAYEQYL.

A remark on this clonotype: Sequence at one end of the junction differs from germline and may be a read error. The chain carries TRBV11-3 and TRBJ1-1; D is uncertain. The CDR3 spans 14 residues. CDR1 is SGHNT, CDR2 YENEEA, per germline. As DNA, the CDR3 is TGTGCAAGCAGCTTAATGGGGAAAGGGCCTGAAGCTTTCTTT. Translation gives CASSLMGKGPEAFF.

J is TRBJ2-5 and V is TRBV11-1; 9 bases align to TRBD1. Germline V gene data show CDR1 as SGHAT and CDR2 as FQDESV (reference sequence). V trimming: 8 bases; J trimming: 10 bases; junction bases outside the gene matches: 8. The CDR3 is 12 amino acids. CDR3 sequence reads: CASGSTGQGQYF. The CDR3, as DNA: TGTGCCAGCGGCTCGACGGGACAGGGCCAGTACTTC.

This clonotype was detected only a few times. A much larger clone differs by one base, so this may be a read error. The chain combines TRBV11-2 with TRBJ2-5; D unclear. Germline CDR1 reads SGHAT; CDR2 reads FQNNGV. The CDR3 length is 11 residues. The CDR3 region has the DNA TGTGCCAGCAGGCAGGAAGAGACCCGGTACTTC. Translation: CASRQEETRYF. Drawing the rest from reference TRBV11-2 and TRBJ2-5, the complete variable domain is EAGVAQSPRYKIIEKRQSVAFWCNPISGHATLYWYQQILGQGPKLLIQFQNNGVVDDSQLPKDRFSAERLKGVDSTLKIQPAKLEDSAVYLCASRQEETRYFGPGTRLLVL.

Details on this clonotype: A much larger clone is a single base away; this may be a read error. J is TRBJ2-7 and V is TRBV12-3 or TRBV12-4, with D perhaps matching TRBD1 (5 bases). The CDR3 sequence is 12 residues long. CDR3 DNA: TGTGCCAGCAGTTCCAGGGTGGGCGAGCTGTACTTC. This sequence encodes CASSSRVGELYF.

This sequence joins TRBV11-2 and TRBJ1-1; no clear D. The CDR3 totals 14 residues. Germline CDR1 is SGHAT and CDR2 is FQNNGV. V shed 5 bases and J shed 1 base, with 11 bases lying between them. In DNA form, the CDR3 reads TGTGCCAGCAGCCCCCGGTGGGGGAACACTGAAGCTTTCTTT. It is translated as CASSPRWGNTEAFF.

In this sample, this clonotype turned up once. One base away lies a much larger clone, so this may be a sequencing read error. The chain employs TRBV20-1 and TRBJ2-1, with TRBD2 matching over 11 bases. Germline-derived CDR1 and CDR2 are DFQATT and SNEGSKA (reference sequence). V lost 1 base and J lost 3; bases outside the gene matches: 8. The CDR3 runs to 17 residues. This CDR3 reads CSARGTSGRCFYNEQFF. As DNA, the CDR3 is TGCAGTGCTAGAGGGACTAGCGGGCGCTGTTTCTACAATGAGCAGTTCTTC.

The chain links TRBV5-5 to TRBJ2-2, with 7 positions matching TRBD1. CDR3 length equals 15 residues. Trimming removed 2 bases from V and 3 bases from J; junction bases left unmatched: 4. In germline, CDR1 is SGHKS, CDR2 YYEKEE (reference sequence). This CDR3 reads CASSLQGTDTGELFF. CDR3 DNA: TGTGCCAGCAGCTTACAGGGGACCGACACCGGGGAGCTGTTTTTT. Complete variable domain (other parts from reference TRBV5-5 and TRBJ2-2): DAGVTQSPTHLIKTRGQQVTLRCSPISGHKSVSWYQQVLGQGPQFIFQYYEKEERGRGNFPDRFSARQFPNYSSELNVNALLLGDSALYLCASSLQGTDTGELFFGEGSRLTVL.

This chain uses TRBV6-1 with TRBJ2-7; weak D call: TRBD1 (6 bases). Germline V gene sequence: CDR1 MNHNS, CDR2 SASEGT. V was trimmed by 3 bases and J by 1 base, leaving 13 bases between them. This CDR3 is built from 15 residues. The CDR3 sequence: CASSDQTGPSYEQYF. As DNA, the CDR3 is TGTGCCAGCAGTGACCAGACAGGCCCTTCCTACGAGCAGTACTTC.

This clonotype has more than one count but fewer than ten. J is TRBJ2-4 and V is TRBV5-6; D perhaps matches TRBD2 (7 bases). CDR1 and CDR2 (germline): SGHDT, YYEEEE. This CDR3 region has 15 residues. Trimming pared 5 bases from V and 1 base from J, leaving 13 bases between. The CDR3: CASSLRGLAKNIQYF. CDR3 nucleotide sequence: TGTGCCAGCAGTTTGCGGGGGCTGGCCAAAAACATTCAGTACTTC.

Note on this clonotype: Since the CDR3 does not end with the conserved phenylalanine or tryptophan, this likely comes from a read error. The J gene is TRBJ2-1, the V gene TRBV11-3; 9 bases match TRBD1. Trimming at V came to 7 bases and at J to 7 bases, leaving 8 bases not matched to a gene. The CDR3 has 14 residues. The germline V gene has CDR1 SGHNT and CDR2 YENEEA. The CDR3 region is CASIRRTGVNEQFL. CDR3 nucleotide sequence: TGTGCCAGCATTCGGAGGACAGGGGTGAATGAGCAGTTCCTC.

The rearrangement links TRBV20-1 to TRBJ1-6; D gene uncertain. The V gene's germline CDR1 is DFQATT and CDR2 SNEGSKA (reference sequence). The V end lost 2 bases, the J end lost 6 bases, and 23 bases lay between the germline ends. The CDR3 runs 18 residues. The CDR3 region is CSARPRVGRPNINSPLHF. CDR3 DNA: TGCAGTGCTAGACCACGGGTTGGGAGACCTAATATTAATTCACCCCTCCACTTT.

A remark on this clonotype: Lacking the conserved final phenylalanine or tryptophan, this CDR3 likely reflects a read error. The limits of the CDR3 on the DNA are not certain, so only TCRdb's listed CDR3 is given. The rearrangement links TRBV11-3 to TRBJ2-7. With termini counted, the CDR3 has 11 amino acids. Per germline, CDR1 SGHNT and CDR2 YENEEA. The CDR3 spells CASSLQYEQYL.